Listed here are 30 T cell receptor beta chains from one sample, sequenced in a study of shared clonotypes between healthy human individuals. The repertoire was sequenced with immunoSEQ multiplex PCR; TCRdb's copy has only in-frame clones and lacks some. The sample lists roughly 1,100,000 clones; approximately 76% were seen once. The sample comprised memory CD4+ T cells sorted from blood. Subset in this sample: CD45RA-negative fraction. The receptor source for this set is a man aged 18 to 35 in good health.

This chain uses TRBV19 with TRBJ1-4; 7 nucleotides line up with TRBD1. V shed 6 bases, J shed 5 bases, and the junction held 9 bases outside the gene matches. This CDR3 comprises 15 residues. The germline V gene encodes CDR1 LNHDA and CDR2 SQIVND (reference sequence). The CDR3 spells CASSQGARGNEKLFF. CDR3 nucleotides: TGTGCCAGTAGCCAGGGAGCCAGGGGGAATGAAAAACTGTTTTTT. Full variable domain (missing parts from reference TRBV19 and TRBJ1-4): DGGITQSPKYLFRKEGQNVTLSCEQNLNHDAMYWYRQDPGQGLRLIYYSQIVNDFQKGDIAEGYSVSREKKESFPLTVTSAQKNPTAFYLCASSQGARGNEKLFFGSGTQLSVL.

The CDR3 DNA reads as TGTGCCAGCAGGTCGGGATCAGATACGCAGTATTTT. Its protein is CASRSGSDTQYF. The chain carries TRBV2 and TRBJ2-3; D is perhaps TRBD2 (5 bases). V lost 6 bases and J 4 bases, leaving 8 bases between the germline ends. The CDR3 is made up of 12 amino acids. Germline V gene sequence: CDR1 SNHLY, CDR2 FYNNEI.

The gene calls are TRBV7-2 and TRBJ1-5; D is unclear. Germline values: CDR1 SGHTA, CDR2 FQGNSA. This CDR3 has 14 amino acids. Trimming removed 4 bases at V and 4 bases at J, with 11 bases between. Written as DNA, the CDR3 is TGTGCCAGCAGCTCCTCGAGCGGGAATCAGCCCCAGCATTTT. Its translation is CASSSSSGNQPQHF.

This clone was picked up one time. This sequence joins TRBV7-2 and TRBJ2-7; 8 bases line up with TRBD2. V dropped 1 base and J dropped 2; count of bases not matched to a gene: 1. Germline CDR1 reads SGHTA; CDR2 reads FQGNSA. This CDR3 has 14 amino acids. The CDR3 here is CASSLELAAYEQYF. The CDR3 DNA is TGTGCCAGCAGCTTAGAACTAGCGGCCTACGAGCAGTACTTC.

This clone was counted between two and nine times. Its ends do not fully match the called genes, so a read error is possible. V usage is TRBV7-7 and J usage is TRBJ2-1; no definite D call. Germline lookup yields CDR1 SSHAT and CDR2 FNYEAQ (reference sequence). This CDR3 region has 14 residues. The CDR3 DNA follows: TGTGCTAGCAGCCTCGGAAGCTCCTACAATGAGCAGTTCTTC. It translates to CASSLGSSYNEQFF.

Concerning this clone itself: A junction boundary mismatches the germline segment, possibly from a read error. The V and J genes are TRBV6-5 and TRBJ2-2; TRBD2 matches 8 bases. There are 16 residues in the CDR3. In germline, CDR1 is MNHEY, CDR2 SVGAGI. Here the CDR3 reads CASGYLAGANTGELFF. DNA of the CDR3: TGTGCCAGCGGTTACCTAGCGGGTGCCAACACCGGGGAGCTGTTTTTT.

The rearrangement links TRBV7-2 to TRBJ2-5, with D possibly matching TRBD2 (5 bases). This CDR3 is built from 13 residues. Trimming cost V 5 bases and J 7 bases, with 14 bases left between them. CDR1 is SGHTA, CDR2 FQGNSA, per germline. As DNA, the CDR3 is TGTGCCAGCAGCGATGACTATTCGGGGACCCAGTACTTC. The encoded protein is CASSDDYSGTQYF.

This clone was observed a few times. The rearrangement joins TRBV19 to TRBJ1-1; 8 bases match TRBD1. Trimming cost V 5 bases and J 1 base; bases outside gene matches: 9. Germline CDR1 and CDR2: LNHDA and SQIVND (reference sequence). The CDR3 is 16 residues long. CDR3 amino acids: CASSPGTGDGNTEAFF. The CDR3 bases are TGTGCCAGTAGTCCGGGGACAGGCGACGGGAACACTGAAGCTTTCTTT.

The chain uses TRBV5-6 and TRBJ2-1; 12 nucleotides agree with TRBD2. Germline assignment: CDR1 SGHDT and CDR2 YYEEEE. This CDR3 is 17 amino acids long. V shed 3 bases and J 2 bases; nucleotides not matched to a gene: 6. The CDR3 nucleotides are TGTGCCAGCAGCTCGACTAGCGGGGGAGACACCTACAATGAGCAGTTCTTC. It is translated as CASSSTSGGDTYNEQFF. The full variable domain, with the rest looked up from reference TRBV5-6 and TRBJ2-1, is DAGVTQSPTHLIKTRGQQVTLRCSPKSGHDTVSWYQQALGQGPQFIFQYYEEEERQRGNFPDRFSGHQFPNYSSELNVNALLLGDSALYLCASSSTSGGDTYNEQFFGPGTRLTVL.

This clone was counted a single time. This chain connects TRBV6-1 to TRBJ1-1, with 8 positions matching TRBD1. The CDR3 sequence is 15 residues long. J gave up 4 bases and V 7 bases, and 11 bases lay outside the gene matches. CDR1 is MNHNS and CDR2 is SASEGT in the germline V gene. The CDR3 spells CASTTDRGRVTEAFF. The CDR3 nucleotides read TGTGCCAGCACCACAGACAGGGGTAGGGTCACTGAAGCTTTCTTT.

This CDR3 reads CASSLSFGQGGRIGNQPQHF. CDR3 bases: TGTGCCAGCAGTTTATCTTTTGGACAGGGGGGTCGAATTGGCAATCAGCCCCAGCATTTT. The chain recombines TRBV28 with TRBJ1-5; TRBD1 matches at 10 bases. The CDR3 runs 20 residues. In germline, CDR1 is MDHEN, CDR2 SYDVKM. V gave up 1 base and J gave up 2 bases; unmatched junction bases: 14.

The rearrangement links TRBV5-1 to TRBJ2-5, with TRBD1 matching 9 bases. The ends lost 0 bases at V and 5 bases at J; junction bases unmatched: 8. The CDR3 covers 16 residues. Germline values: CDR1 SGHRS, CDR2 YFSETQ. The CDR3, as DNA: TGCGCCAGCAGCTTGGGAGGGACAGGGAGGCATGAGACCCAGTACTTC. This gives the protein CASSLGGTGRHETQYF.

The V gene is TRBV7-2, the J gene TRBJ2-5; 8 nucleotides align to TRBD1. The germline V gene encodes CDR1 SGHTA and CDR2 FQGNSA. The J segment lost 9 bases and the V segment lost 4 bases, leaving 13 bases of the junction unmatched. The CDR3 length is 15 residues. The CDR3, as DNA: TGTGCCAGCAGCTCCAGGGGGCGGTCGGCCCGGGCCCAGTACTTC. Its protein is CASSSRGRSARAQYF. Supplemented by reference TRBV7-2 and TRBJ2-5, the full variable domain reads GAGVSQSPSNKVTEKGKDVELRCDPISGHTALYWYRQSLGQGLEFLIYFQGNSAPDKSGLPSDRFSAERTGGSVSTLTIQRTQQEDSAVYLCASSSRGRSARAQYFGPGTRLLVL.

The chain uses TRBV28 and TRBJ1-1; 7 bases line up with TRBD1. Unmatched junction bases numbered 11, after V lost 5 bases and J lost 11 bases. This CDR3 comprises 13 residues. Germline V gene sequence: CDR1 MDHEN, CDR2 SYDVKM. CDR3 loop: CASSQGRQGPAFF. The CDR3 DNA sequence: TGTGCCAGCAGTCAGGGGAGACAGGGACCGGCTTTCTTT. Based on the CDR3 plus reference TRBV28 and TRBJ1-1, the full variable domain is DVKVTQSSRYLVKRTGEKVFLECVQDMDHENMFWYRQDPGLGLRLIYFSYDVKMKEKGDIPEGYSVSREKKERFSLILESASTNQTSMYLCASSQGRQGPAFFGQGTRLTVV.

This clone was found once. This chain links TRBV19 with TRBJ2-3; D call uncertain. This CDR3 has 14 residues. Per the germline V gene, CDR1 is LNHDA and CDR2 is SQIVND (reference sequence). V lost 5 bases, J lost 8 bases, and 17 bases lay in between. Written as DNA, the CDR3 is TGTGCCAGTAGTCTCCCGAACGGCCTGGGTACGCAGTATTTT. Encoded protein: CASSLPNGLGTQYF.

This clone turned up a few times. The V gene is TRBV6-4, the J gene TRBJ1-6; the D gene is possibly TRBD1 (6 bases). The ends were cut back, 6 bases at V and 14 bases at J, with 14 bases in the middle. The CDR3 has 12 amino acids. In germline, CDR1 is MRHNA, CDR2 SNTAGT. CDR3 in DNA: TGTGCCAGCAGCGCGAAACAGGGTACCCTCCACTTT. This encodes CASSAKQGTLHF.

The sample holds a few counts of this clone. The chain couples TRBV2 to TRBJ1-6; 7 bases map to TRBD1. J gave up 9 bases and V 3 bases, and 5 bases lay outside the gene matches. Looked up from germline, CDR1 is SNHLY and CDR2 is FYNNEI. This CDR3 is built from 14 residues. The CDR3 reads CASSDDRVGSPLHF. For the CDR3, the DNA is TGTGCCAGCAGTGACGACAGGGTGGGTTCACCCCTCCACTTT.

The V gene is TRBV19, the J gene TRBJ1-3; D remains unclear. This CDR3 region has 16 residues. Trimming took off 4 bases at V and 0 bases at J, with 13 bases between the two ends. CDR1 LNHDA and CDR2 SQIVND come from the germline V gene (reference sequence). In nucleotides, the CDR3 is TGTGCCAGTAGTACCATCGTCGGAACCTCTGGAAACACCATATATTTT. The encoded protein is CASSTIVGTSGNTIYF.

This clone was seen only a few times. The V and J genes are TRBV27 and TRBJ1-6; D gene ambiguous. The CDR3 spans 14 residues. V gave up 7 bases and J gave up 9 bases, with 16 bases separating them. Germline V gives CDR1 MNHEY, CDR2 SMNVEV (reference sequence). The CDR3 protein is CASTASPPRSPLHF. CDR3 nucleotide sequence: TGTGCCAGCACCGCTTCCCCGCCACGTTCACCCCTCCACTTT.

Only a few counts were recorded for this clone. The chain employs TRBV27 and TRBJ1-5, with 9 bases fitting TRBD1. The CDR3 loop spans 17 amino acids. J was trimmed by 0 bases and V by 2 bases; bases with no gene match: 5. From germline, CDR1 is MNHEY and CDR2 SMNVEV (reference sequence). CDR3 DNA: TGTGCCAGCAGTTTAAACACAGGGGGCAGTAGCAATCAGCCCCAGCATTTT. Translation: CASSLNTGGSSNQPQHF.

To note about this clone: The same CDR3 arises from other DNA sequences in this sample as well. The J gene is TRBJ2-7, the V gene TRBV6-1; 11 nucleotides line up with TRBD2. The CDR3 is 14 amino acids. Per the germline V gene, CDR1 is MNHNS and CDR2 is SASEGT. J was trimmed by 1 base and V by 6 bases; bases with no gene match: 2. The DNA for the CDR3 is TGTGCCAGCAGCCTAGCGGGAGGTTCCTACGAGCAGTACTTC. It specifies CASSLAGGSYEQYF.

The chain joins TRBV6-5 to TRBJ2-5, with 11 bases matching TRBD1. The CDR3 runs 14 residues. Trimming cost V 5 bases and J 4 bases; bases outside gene matches: 3. Germline V gene sequence: CDR1 MNHEY, CDR2 SVGAGI. This chain's CDR3 is CASSRGTGGETQYF. DNA of the CDR3: TGTGCCAGCAGTAGAGGGACAGGGGGAGAGACCCAGTACTTC.

The chain has TRBV7-6 and TRBJ2-1; TRBD2 matches at 9 bases. The V segment lost 1 base and the J segment 5 bases; nucleotides outside the gene matches: 3. This CDR3 region has 15 residues. Germline CDR1 and CDR2: SGHVS and FNYEAQ. CDR3 coding DNA: TGTGCCAGCAGCTTAGTAGCGGGGGCTAACAATGAGCAGTTCTTC. It specifies CASSLVAGANNEQFF. Full variable domain (remainder filled in from reference TRBV7-6 and TRBJ2-1): GAGVSQSPRYKVTKRGQDVALRCDPISGHVSLYWYRQALGQGPEFLTYFNYEAQQDKSGLPNDRFSAERPEGSISTLTIQRTEQRDSAMYRCASSLVAGANNEQFFGPGTRLTVL.

V gene TRBV19 combines with J gene TRBJ1-2, with TRBD1 matching over 7 bases. V gave up 4 bases and J gave up 2 bases; unmatched junction bases: 7. CDR1 is LNHDA and CDR2 is SQIVND in the germline V gene (reference sequence). The CDR3 runs to 15 residues. CDR3 bases: TGTGCCAGTAGTAGAACGGGACAGACGAACTATGGCTACACCTTC. Amino acid sequence: CASSRTGQTNYGYTF.

V is TRBV5-1 and J is TRBJ2-5; possibly TRBD1 for D (6 bases). Germline CDR1 and CDR2: SGHRS and YFSETQ. The CDR3 is 16 residues long. The V and J ends lost 3 bases and 1 base respectively, with 16 bases between them. CDR3 region: CASSYGSTGRQETQYF. The CDR3 DNA follows: TGCGCCAGCAGCTATGGTTCGACAGGCCGCCAAGAGACCCAGTACTTC.

This chain joins TRBV29-1 and TRBJ1-1, with D perhaps TRBD1 (5 bases). Germline V lookup: CDR1 SQVTM, CDR2 ANQGSEA. This CDR3 contains 13 residues. Trimming removed 6 bases at V and 3 bases at J, with 14 bases between. Written as DNA, the CDR3 is TGCAGCGTGGGGCAGGTAACGTACACTGAAGCTTTCTTT. Protein: CSVGQVTYTEAFF. Complete variable domain (other parts from reference TRBV29-1 and TRBJ1-1): SAVISQKPSRDICQRGTSLTIQCQVDSQVTMMFWYRQQPGQSLTLIATANQGSEATYESGFVIDKFPISRPNLTFSTLTVSNMSPEDSSIYLCSVGQVTYTEAFFGQGTRLTVV.

This rearrangement joins TRBV11-2 to TRBJ2-1; 8 nucleotides align to TRBD2. With V trimmed by 6 bases and J by 10 bases, 11 bases remained unmatched. CDR3 length equals 14 residues. Germline assignment: CDR1 SGHAT and CDR2 FQNNGV. This chain's CDR3 is CASRRLARPGEQFF. CDR3 in DNA: TGTGCCAGCAGGCGACTAGCGAGGCCGGGAGAGCAGTTCTTC.

V is TRBV6-6 and J is TRBJ1-3; no clear D. Germline CDR1 MNHNY, CDR2 SVGAGI (reference sequence). The CDR3 consists of 16 residues. Trimming cost V 3 bases and J 0 bases, with 12 bases left between them. The CDR3 loop is CASSYRALLSGNTIYF. For the CDR3, the DNA is TGTGCCAGCAGTTATAGGGCCCTCCTCTCTGGAAACACCATATATTTT.

The rearrangement links TRBV27 to TRBJ1-6; TRBD1 matches at 10 bases. CDR3 length: 16 amino acids. J lost 9 bases, V lost 10 bases, and 15 bases had no gene match. Germline V CDR1 and CDR2: MNHEY, SMNVEV (reference sequence). Here the CDR3 DNA reads TGTGCCACTTCGACAGGGGGCCGGAAGTATGGTTCACCCCTCCACTTT. The encoded protein is CATSTGGRKYGSPLHF.

The rearrangement links TRBV7-2 to TRBJ1-2; unclear D gene. The V gene's germline CDR1 is SGHTA and CDR2 FQGNSA. CDR3 length equals 12 residues. Trimming took 4 bases from V and 4 from J, leaving 7 bases between them. CDR3 nucleotide sequence: TGTGCCAGCAGCTGGGAGGGCTATGGCTACACCTTC. Its translation is CASSWEGYGYTF. The full variable domain, with the rest looked up from reference TRBV7-2 and TRBJ1-2, is GAGVSQSPSNKVTEKGKDVELRCDPISGHTALYWYRQSLGQGLEFLIYFQGNSAPDKSGLPSDRFSAERTGGSVSTLTIQRTQQEDSAVYLCASSWEGYGYTFGSGTRLTVV.